This T cell receptor (beta chain) came from a study of cytomegalovirus exposure and HLA in healthy donors. The study, taken as a whole, reports: The authors listed 164 TCR beta chains as cytomegalovirus-associated. Many donors shared some public TCRs, even though most TCR sequences were rare. Cytomegalovirus status, reportedly, was diagnosed with high specificity and sensitivity by the classifier.

The CDR3 runs to 12 residues. Between the trimmed V and J ends, which lost 4 bases and 0 bases, there was a span of 4 bases. The germline CDR1 and CDR2 sequences are MNHNS and SASEGT. About this clone itself: What it recognizes is unknown.

Only in-frame clones appear in the TCRdb table, and some are missing; sequencing was by immunoSEQ multiplex PCR. Counted here are under 200,000 clones, under 95% occurring once; the ten biggest clones make up 3% to 3.5%. Sequenced sample: PBMCs. This chain uses TRBV6-1 with TRBJ2-7; no firm D call. The TCR originated in a young woman in good health and CMV-seropositive. CDR3 DNA: TGTGCCAGCAGTGGACACTCCTACGAGCAGTACTTC. It translates to CASSGHSYEQYF.